This TCR beta chain was recovered during a study of blood T cell repertoires in COVID-19. This clone was seen a few times. In the original analysis: Cell counts per sample came from amplifying reference gene primers. Method: immunoSEQ multiplex PCR; TCRdb's copy keeps in-frame clones and lacks some. The V and J calls and clone size were taken over from that table, and D and trimming were inferred from the DNA. The repertoire holds roughly 150,000 clones, with approximately 80% as singletons. V shed 4 bases and J shed 3 bases, with 12 bases lying between them. This CDR3 contains 14 residues. From germline, CDR1 is SGHTA and CDR2 FQGTGA.

The V gene is TRBV7-3, the J gene TRBJ1-1, with D perhaps matching TRBD1 (6 bases). The TCR originated in a woman of 80 years or more with acute or convalescent COVID-19. Source material: peripheral blood. CDR3 sequence: CASSYTGLDTEAFF. CDR3 DNA: TGTGCCAGCAGCTATACAGGGTTGGACACTGAAGCTTTCTTT.